Listed here are 32 T cell receptor beta chains from one sample, sequenced in a study of CD8 T cells in ankylosing spondylitis. Using its own MiXCR run on the 5' RACE reads, TCRdb lists one record per CDR3 protein. The sample includes roughly 250,000 distinct CDR3 sequences, around 9.2% of them seen just once. Material: blood, either unsorted or a sorted T cell fraction (not recorded which). The receptors stem from a male donor with ankylosing spondylitis or in good health (not recorded which).

As DNA, the CDR3 is TGTGCCAGCAGTTTAGGATCAGGGGACAGGGCCTACGAGCAGTACTTC. As protein: CASSLGSGDRAYEQYF. The rearrangement uses TRBV27 and TRBJ2-7, with 9 bases identical to TRBD1. The germline V gene has CDR1 MNHEY and CDR2 SMNVEV (reference sequence). There are 16 residues in the CDR3. With V trimmed by 2 bases and J by 2 bases, 7 bases remained unmatched.

This clonotype showed up many times. V is TRBV12-3 or TRBV12-4 and J is TRBJ2-4; 7 bases match TRBD1. CDR3 length: 17 amino acids. Trimming cost V 5 bases and J 0 bases; bases outside gene matches: 10. In DNA form, the CDR3 reads TGTGCCAGCAGTAGGTGGACAGGACAACTAGCCAAAAACATTCAGTACTTC. As protein: CASSRWTGQLAKNIQYF.

This clonotype was detected many times. V usage is TRBV20-1 and J usage is TRBJ1-1; D is possibly TRBD1 (6 bases). The V gene lost 5 bases and the J gene lost 10 bases, with 14 bases spanning the gap. Germline CDR1 reads DFQATT; CDR2 reads SNEGSKA (reference sequence). This CDR3 is built from 11 residues. CDR3 sequence: CSAATGLGAFF. DNA of the CDR3: TGCAGTGCTGCGACAGGTTTGGGAGCTTTCTTT.

This clonotype showed up many times. The chain carries TRBV27 and TRBJ2-3; 9 positions match TRBD2. Looked up from germline, CDR1 is MNHEY and CDR2 is SMNVEV (reference sequence). The J segment lost 3 bases and the V segment lost 6 bases, leaving 7 bases of the junction unmatched. CDR3 length equals 15 residues. The CDR3, as DNA: TGTGCCAGCAGGCGTCGCGGGGGGGGGACAGATACGCAGTATTTT. Translated: CASRRRGGGTDTQYF.

This clonotype was recorded at least ten times. The CDR3 loop is CASSLAGRKDTQYF. The DNA for the CDR3 is TGTGCCAGCAGCTTGGCCGGGAGAAAAGATACGCAGTATTTT. The V call is TRBV5-8, the J call TRBJ2-3; D possibly corresponds to TRBD2 (6 bases). Trimming took off 0 bases at V and 5 bases at J, with 10 bases between the two ends. The CDR3 is 14 residues long. Germline values: CDR1 SGHTS, CDR2 YDEGEE.

Many counts were recorded for this clonotype. This chain links TRBV5-4 with TRBJ2-5; unclear D gene. With 0 bases removed from V and 4 bases from J, the gap between germline ends came to 10 bases. This CDR3 comprises 14 residues. From germline, CDR1 is SGHNT and CDR2 YYREEE (reference sequence). The CDR3 spells CASSLEVVRETQYF. DNA for the CDR3: TGTGCCAGCAGCTTGGAGGTAGTCCGAGAGACCCAGTACTTC.

This clonotype has ten or more counts. The rearrangement links TRBV20-1 to TRBJ2-3; perhaps TRBD1 as D (6 bases). The CDR3 loop spans 14 amino acids. V lost 5 bases and J 2 bases, leaving 14 bases between the germline ends. The germline CDR1 and CDR2 sequences are DFQATT and SNEGSKA (reference sequence). CDR3 residues: CSAVDRRITDTQYF. CDR3 sequence (DNA): TGCAGTGCTGTCGACAGGAGAATCACAGATACGCAGTATTTT.

In this sample, this clonotype turned up many times. The chain couples TRBV28 to TRBJ2-7; 7 bases are shared with TRBD1. V was clipped by 11 bases and J by 2 bases; unmatched bases: 9. The CDR3 sequence is 13 residues long. Germline lookup yields CDR1 MDHEN and CDR2 SYDVKM. DNA for the CDR3: TGTGCCGTCAGGAGAGGGGGCCCCTACGAGCAGTACTTC. This sequence encodes CAVRRGGPYEQYF.

This clonotype showed up many times. The chain couples TRBV7-2 to TRBJ2-3, with D unclear. Germline assignment: CDR1 SGHTA and CDR2 FQGNSA. The V end lost 1 base, the J end lost 4 bases, and 9 bases lay between the germline ends. CDR3 length equals 14 residues. The DNA of the CDR3 is TGTGCCAGCAGCTTAGGGACCCCGCCAGATACGCAGTATTTT. It is translated as CASSLGTPPDTQYF.

The sample holds many counts of this clonotype. CDR3 in DNA: TGTGCCAGCAGCCACAGGGGACCCCCCTTCACCGGGGAGCTGTTTTTT. Protein sequence: CASSHRGPPFTGELFF. The rearrangement uses TRBV6-1 and TRBJ2-2, with TRBD1 matching over 7 bases. Unmatched junction bases numbered 11, after V lost 6 bases and J lost 4 bases. This CDR3 has 16 residues. CDR1 and CDR2 from the germline V gene are MNHNS and SASEGT.

At least ten counts were recorded for this clonotype. V gene TRBV4-3 combines with J gene TRBJ1-2; tentative D call: TRBD1 (5 bases). Germline values: CDR1 LGHNA, CDR2 YSLEER. The length of the CDR3 is 14 residues. The ends were cut back, 0 bases at V and 8 bases at J, with 13 bases in the middle. Here the CDR3 reads CASSQDRGARGYTF. CDR3 coding DNA: TGCGCCAGCAGCCAAGATCGAGGGGCTAGAGGCTACACCTTC.

This clonotype has at least ten counts. The J gene is TRBJ2-7, the V gene TRBV19, with 10 nucleotides matching TRBD1. V lost 5 bases to trimming and J lost 7 bases; unmatched junction nucleotides: 5. This CDR3 comprises 13 residues. The V gene's germline CDR1 is LNHDA and CDR2 SQIVND (reference sequence). The CDR3 region is CASSPGTGVEQYF. In DNA form, the CDR3 reads TGTGCCAGTAGTCCCGGGACAGGGGTTGAGCAGTACTTC.

This clonotype was seen many times. The chain has TRBV4-3 and TRBJ2-7; D is unresolved. The CDR3 runs 13 residues. Trimming took off 8 bases at V and 4 bases at J, with 15 bases between the two ends. Germline V CDR1 and CDR2: LGHNA, YSLEER. As DNA, the CDR3 is TGCGCCAGCCAAGGACGGACGGATTACGAGCAGTACTTC. Amino acid sequence: CASQGRTDYEQYF.

This clonotype was counted many times. V gene TRBV29-1 combines with J gene TRBJ2-5; 11 bases align to TRBD2. Trimming took 8 bases from V and 0 from J; bases not matched to a gene: 8. This CDR3 comprises 15 residues. Germline CDR1 is SQVTM and CDR2 is ANQGSEA. The CDR3 coding sequence is TGCAGCACCTCGACTAGCGGGATGTACCAAGAGACCCAGTACTTC. Amino acids: CSTSTSGMYQETQYF. Drawing the rest from reference TRBV29-1 and TRBJ2-5, the complete variable domain is SAVISQKPSRDICQRGTSLTIQCQVDSQVTMMFWYRQQPGQSLTLIATANQGSEATYESGFVIDKFPISRPNLTFSTLTVSNMSPEDSSIYLCSTSTSGMYQETQYFGPGTRLLVL.

J is TRBJ1-1 and V is TRBV20-1, with TRBD1 identical over 8 bases. The CDR3 is made up of 11 amino acids. CDR1 and CDR2 (germline): DFQATT, SNEGSKA (reference sequence). V trimming: 6 bases; J trimming: 5 bases; junction bases outside the gene matches: 2. In DNA form, the CDR3 reads TGCAGTGCGACAGGGGTGACTGAAGCTTTCTTT. Protein sequence: CSATGVTEAFF.

The rearrangement links TRBV4-1 to TRBJ2-7; TRBD1 matches at 9 bases. J gave up 3 bases and V 4 bases, and 4 bases lay outside the gene matches. The CDR3 is 14 amino acids. Germline-derived CDR1 and CDR2 are MGHRA and YSYEKL. For the CDR3, the DNA is TGCGCCAGCAGCCTGGACAGGGGCGGCTACGAGCAGTACTTC. Translation: CASSLDRGGYEQYF.

This clonotype has ten or more counts. The gene calls are TRBV5-1 and TRBJ2-3; D perhaps matches TRBD2 (5 bases). Trimming took 0 bases from V and 2 from J, leaving 10 bases between them. Germline values: CDR1 SGHRS, CDR2 YFSETQ. The CDR3 contains 15 residues. As DNA, the CDR3 is TGCGCCAGCAGCTTGGCTCTAGCAGACACAGATACGCAGTATTTT. Its translation is CASSLALADTDTQYF.

Remarks on this clonotype: This may arise from a read error, as a much more abundant clone is one base away. The rearrangement links TRBV21-1 to TRBJ1-5. TRBV21-1 is a known pseudogene. The CDR3 extends over 16 amino acids. For the CDR3, the DNA is TGTGCCAGCAGCAAAGGAGGGGCAGGGCCCAATCAGCCCCAGCATTTT. This encodes CASSKGGAGPNQPQHF.

Turning to this clonotype: Just one base apart from a much larger clone, this may be a read error. The chain employs TRBV29-1 and TRBJ2-7; 8 bases align to TRBD1. CDR3 length: 12 amino acids. The germline CDR1 and CDR2 sequences are SQVTM and ANQGSEA. In DNA form, the CDR3 reads TGCAGCGTTGAGAGGACAGGGAACGAGCTGTACTTC. Protein product: CSVERTGNELYF.

At least ten counts were recorded for this clonotype. The chain employs TRBV13 and TRBJ1-1; D is possibly TRBD1 (5 bases). The CDR3 covers 13 residues. V lost 5 bases and J lost 2, with 9 bases in between. Germline values: CDR1 PRHDT, CDR2 FYEKMQ (reference sequence). CDR3 in amino acids: CASSDQGNTEAFF. CDR3 in DNA: TGTGCCAGCAGCGATCAGGGAAACACTGAAGCTTTCTTT.

This chain connects TRBV7-9 to TRBJ1-5, with 9 bases matching TRBD1. The V gene's germline CDR1 is SEHNR and CDR2 FQNEAQ (reference sequence). The CDR3 spans 13 residues. V dropped 5 bases and J dropped 8; count of bases not matched to a gene: 4. In DNA, the CDR3 is TGTGCCAGCAGCCGGACAGGGGCTGAGCCCCAGCATTTT. Its translation: CASSRTGAEPQHF.

The J gene is TRBJ2-1, the V gene TRBV6-2 or TRBV6-3; 9 bases fit TRBD2. Germline values: CDR1 MNHEY, CDR2 SVGEGT. This CDR3 is built from 15 residues. V gave up 2 bases and J gave up 9 bases; unmatched junction bases: 8. The CDR3 region has the DNA TGTGCCAGCAGTTACGTCGACGGCGGGAGGGGTGAGCAGTTCTTC. Encoded protein: CASSYVDGGRGEQFF.

The V call is TRBV29-1, the J call TRBJ1-2; tentatively, D is TRBD1 (5 bases). The germline gives CDR1 SQVTM, CDR2 ANQGSEA. The V and J ends lost 4 bases and 8 bases respectively, with 8 bases between them. This CDR3 region has 10 residues. DNA of the CDR3: TGCAGCGTTGCAGGGCGCGGCTACACCTTC. As protein: CSVAGRGYTF. Drawing the rest from reference TRBV29-1 and TRBJ1-2, the complete variable domain is SAVISQKPSRDICQRGTSLTIQCQVDSQVTMMFWYRQQPGQSLTLIATANQGSEATYESGFVIDKFPISRPNLTFSTLTVSNMSPEDSSIYLCSVAGRGYTFGSGTRLTVV.

This clonotype was observed at least ten times. V and J are TRBV20-1 and TRBJ1-1; D is unclear. Trimming pared 3 bases from V and 8 bases from J, leaving 10 bases between. This CDR3 is built from 11 residues. The germline gives CDR1 DFQATT, CDR2 SNEGSKA (reference sequence). CDR3 bases: TGCAGTGCTAGTCCCGGAAAAGAAGCTTTCTTT. It codes for CSASPGKEAFF.

In its sample, this clonotype was seen many times. The chain couples TRBV20-1 to TRBJ1-3, with D unresolved. The CDR3 has 13 residues. V lost 3 bases to trimming and J lost 5 bases, with 11 bases between them. Germline lookup yields CDR1 DFQATT and CDR2 SNEGSKA (reference sequence). DNA of the CDR3: TGCAGTGCTAGCACCACGGATAGAAACACCATATATTTT. Translating gives CSASTTDRNTIYF.

For this clonotype: A much larger clone lies a single base off, so this may be a read error. The chain uses TRBV5-1 and TRBJ1-5; unclear D gene. V was trimmed by 5 bases and J by 4 bases, leaving 10 bases between them. This CDR3 has 13 residues. In germline, CDR1 is SGHRS, CDR2 YFSETQ. The CDR3 bases are TGCGCCAGCAGGCCGGACGATAATCAGCCCCAGCATTTT. Protein: CASRPDDNQPQHF.

This clonotype was counted many times. The chain recombines TRBV12-3 or TRBV12-4 with TRBJ1-5; the match to TRBD1 covers 8 bases. The CDR3 runs to 15 residues. V shed 2 bases, J shed 6 bases, and the junction held 6 bases outside the gene matches. CDR3 nucleotides: TGTGCCAGCAGTTTAACAAACAGGGGGGGTCAGCCCCAGCATTTT. Translating gives CASSLTNRGGQPQHF.

The chain uses TRBV15 and TRBJ1-2, with D maybe TRBD1 (5 bases). Germline V CDR1 and CDR2: LNHNV, YYDKDF (reference sequence). Trimming removed 0 bases from V and 2 bases from J, with 7 bases in between. This CDR3 has 14 residues. CDR3 amino acids: CATSRDRGNYGYTF. The CDR3 DNA follows: TGTGCCACCAGCAGAGATCGGGGCAACTATGGCTACACCTTC.

This clonotype was counted between two and nine times. The chain employs TRBV12-3 or TRBV12-4 and TRBJ1-3; D not resolved. The CDR3 extends over 14 amino acids. The V end lost 4 bases, the J end lost 0 bases, and 7 bases lay between the germline ends. CDR3 bases: TGTGCCAGCAGTTCCTCCCGCTCTGGAAACACCATATATTTT. Protein sequence: CASSSSRSGNTIYF.

Many counts were recorded for this clonotype. The rearrangement joins TRBV3-1 to TRBJ1-1; D ambiguous. The V gene lost 3 bases and the J gene lost 4 bases, with 9 bases spanning the gap. This CDR3 spans 13 amino acids. Germline-derived CDR1 and CDR2 are LGHDT and YNNKEL (reference sequence). The CDR3 region is CASSHRYSTEAFF. The CDR3 coding sequence is TGTGCCAGCAGCCACCGGTATAGCACTGAAGCTTTCTTT.

To note about this clonotype: This could be a read error, since a much larger clone is one nucleotide away. The chain employs TRBV7-2 and TRBJ2-7; a possible D gene is TRBD1 (5 bases). In germline, CDR1 is SGHTA, CDR2 FQGNSA. The CDR3 runs 14 residues. The CDR3 DNA reads as TGTGCCAGCCGCTTAGGGGTAGGTGATTACGAGCAGTACTTC. Amino acids: CASRLGVGDYEQYF. Complete variable domain (other parts from reference TRBV7-2 and TRBJ2-7): GAGVSQSPSNKVTEKGKDVELRCDPISGHTALYWYRQSLGQGLEFLIYFQGNSAPDKSGLPSDRFSAERTGGSVSTLTIQRTQQEDSAVYLCASRLGVGDYEQYFGPGTRLTVT.

This clonotype was detected many times. The V and J genes are TRBV12-3 or TRBV12-4 and TRBJ2-1; TRBD1 is a possible D gene (5 bases). This CDR3 is 11 amino acids long. The germline V and J ends were trimmed by 8 bases and 10 bases, with 12 bases remaining between them. The CDR3 spells CASGALREQFF. In DNA form, the CDR3 reads TGTGCCAGCGGGGCCTTAAGGGAGCAGTTCTTC.